The T cell receptor (beta chain) described here comes from a study of OX40 agonist ivuxolimab in advanced cancers. This clone was recorded only once. CDR1 is GTSNPN, CDR2 SVGIG, per germline (reference sequence). The V and J ends lost 5 bases and 4 bases, in that order; junction bases with no gene match: 0. The length of the CDR3 is 11 residues. Measured with immunoSEQ multiplex PCR; TCRdb has only the in-frame clones, and not every one. The sample contains approximately 98,000 clones, 91% of which appear only once. This receptor was obtained from an adult with an advanced solid tumor such as melanoma, head and neck, liver or kidney cancer. V is TRBV30 and J is TRBJ2-3, with 7 positions matching TRBD1. This specimen was CD4+ or CD8+ T cells sorted from blood, taken in a trial of the OX40 agonist ivuxolimab. CDR3 residues: CAWGQADTQYF. The CDR3, as DNA: TGTGCCTGGGGACAGGCAGATACGCAGTATTTT.